The subject of this entry is one T cell receptor beta chain. This entry comes from a study of blood T cell repertoires in COVID-19. Study background: Collection of acute and convalescent COVID-19 samples took place in the United States, Italy and Spain.

Method: immunoSEQ multiplex PCR; TCRdb's copy keeps in-frame clones and lacks some. The table shows about 82,000 clones, with 85% occurring only once. The CDR3 totals 14 residues. Germline CDR1 SGDLS, CDR2 YYNGEE. Trimming took off 0 bases at V and 6 bases at J, with 12 bases between the two ends. The rearrangement uses TRBV9 and TRBJ1-2, with D uncertain. This TCR derives from a man older than 75 with active or convalescent COVID-19. Sequences were obtained from peripheral blood. The CDR3 protein is CASSVGYGSNGYTF. CDR3 nucleotides: TGTGCCAGCAGCGTAGGGTACGGGTCGAATGGCTACACCTTC. The variable domain in full, completed from reference TRBV9 and TRBJ1-2, reads DSGVTQTPKHLITATGQRVTLRCSPRSGDLSVYWYQQSLDQGLQFLIQYYNGEERAKGNILERFSAQQFPDLHSELNLSSLELGDSALYFCASSVGYGSNGYTFGSGTRLTVV.